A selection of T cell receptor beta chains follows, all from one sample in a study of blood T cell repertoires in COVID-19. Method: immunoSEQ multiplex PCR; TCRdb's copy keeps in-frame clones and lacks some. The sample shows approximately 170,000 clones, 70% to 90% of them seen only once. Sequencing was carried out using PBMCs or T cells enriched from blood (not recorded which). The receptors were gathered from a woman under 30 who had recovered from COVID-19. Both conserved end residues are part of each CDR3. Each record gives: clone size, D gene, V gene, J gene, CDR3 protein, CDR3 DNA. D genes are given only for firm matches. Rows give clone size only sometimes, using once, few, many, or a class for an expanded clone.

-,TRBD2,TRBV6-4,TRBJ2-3,CASRSGATDTQYF,TGTGCCAGCAGAAGCGGGGCAACAGATACGCAGTATTTT
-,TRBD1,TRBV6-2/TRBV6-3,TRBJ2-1,CASSQTGANEQFF,TGTGCCAGCAGCCAGACAGGGGCTAATGAGCAGTTCTTC
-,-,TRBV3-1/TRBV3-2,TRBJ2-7,CASSQVPNSYEQYF,TGTGCCAGCAGCCAAGTTCCTAACTCCTACGAGCAGTACTTC
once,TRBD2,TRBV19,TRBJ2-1,CASSIALAGGLNEQFF,TGTGCCAGTAGTATCGCACTAGCGGGAGGCCTCAATGAGCAGTTCTTC
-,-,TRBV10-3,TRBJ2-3,CAISESGGTDTQYF,TGTGCCATCAGTGAGTCGGGCGGCACAGATACGCAGTATTTT
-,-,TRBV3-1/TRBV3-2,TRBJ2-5,CASSHRIRGETQYF,TGTGCCAGCAGCCACAGGATTAGGGGAGAGACCCAGTACTTC
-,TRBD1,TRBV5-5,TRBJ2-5,CASSPRGREETQYF,TGTGCCAGCAGCCCCAGGGGGCGGGAAGAGACCCAGTACTTC
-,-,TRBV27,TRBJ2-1,CASSSQAHEQFF,TGTGCCAGCAGTTCACAGGCTCATGAGCAGTTCTTC
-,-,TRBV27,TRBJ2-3,CASSTSTSTDTQYF,-
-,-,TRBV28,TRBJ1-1,CASSYGLFTEAFF,TGTGCCAGCAGCTACGGACTTTTCACTGAAGCTTTCTTT
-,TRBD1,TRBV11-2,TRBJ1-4,CASSLPQGRYEKLFF,TGTGCCAGCAGCCTACCACAGGGGCGGTATGAAAAACTGTTTTTT
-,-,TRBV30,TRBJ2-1,CAWSKDWDKQFF,TGTGCCTGGAGTAAGGACTGGGATAAGCAGTTCTTC
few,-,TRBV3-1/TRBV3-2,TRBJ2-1,CASSQAGGNEQFF,TGTGCCAGCAGCCAAGCAGGGGGGAATGAGCAGTTCTTC
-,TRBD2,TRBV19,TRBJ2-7,CASSKGLGIYEQYF,TGTGCCAGTAGTAAGGGACTAGGCATCTACGAGCAGTACTTC
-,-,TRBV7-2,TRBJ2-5,CASSIQGHQETQYF,TGTGCCAGCAGCATACAGGGACACCAAGAGACCCAGTACTTC
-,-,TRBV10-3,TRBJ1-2,CAISEYGGVSYGYTF,TGTGCCATCAGTGAGTATGGCGGAGTGTCCTATGGCTACACCTTC
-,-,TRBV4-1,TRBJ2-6,CASSSSISGANVLTF,TGCGCCAGCTCCTCTAGTATCTCTGGGGCCAACGTCCTGACTTTC
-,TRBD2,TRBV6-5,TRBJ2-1,CASSPGLEDNEQFF,TGTGCCAGCAGTCCGGGACTAGAGGACAATGAGCAGTTCTTC
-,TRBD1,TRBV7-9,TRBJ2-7,CASSRVTGGSSYEQYF,TGTGCCAGCAGCAGAGTCACAGGGGGGAGCTCCTACGAGCAGTACTTC
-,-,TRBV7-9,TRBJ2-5,CASSLGNRFEETQYF,TGTGCCAGCAGCTTAGGAAACAGGTTTGAAGAGACCCAGTACTTC
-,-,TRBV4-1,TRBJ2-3,CASSPRGGGGILADTSTDTQYF,TGCGCCAGCAGCCCCAGGGGGGGCGGCGGGATACTAGCGGATACTAGCACAGATACGCAGTATTTT
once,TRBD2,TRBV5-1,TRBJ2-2,CASRPQGGTGELFF,TGCGCCAGCAGACCCCAGGGAGGGACTGGGGAGCTGTTTTTT
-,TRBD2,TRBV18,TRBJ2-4,CASSPPRLGSGGLAKNIQYF,TGTGCCAGCTCACCACCGAGACTGGGTAGCGGGGGCCTAGCCAAAAACATTCAGTACTTC
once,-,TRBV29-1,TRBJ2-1,CSVGPEQFF,TGCAGCGTTGGTCCGGAGCAGTTCTTC
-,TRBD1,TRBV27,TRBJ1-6,CASSPRQGNNSPLHF,TGTGCCAGCAGCCCCCGACAGGGTAACAATTCACCCCTCCACTTT
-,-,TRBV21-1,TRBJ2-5,CASSSSERAGPRRETQYF,TGTGCCAGCAGCTCCTCGGAAAGGGCGGGACCCCGCCGGGAGACCCAGTACTTC
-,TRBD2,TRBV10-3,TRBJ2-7,CAITGTSGGEQYF,TGTGCCATCACCGGGACTAGCGGGGGCGAGCAGTACTTC
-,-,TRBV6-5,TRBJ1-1,CASSMPGQGTEAFF,TGTGCCAGCAGTATGCCGGGCCAGGGGACTGAAGCTTTCTTT
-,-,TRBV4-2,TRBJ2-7,CASSQVGGAAYEQYF,TGTGCCAGCAGCCAAGTTGGGGGGGCGGCCTACGAGCAGTACTTC